One sample yielded the 8 T cell receptor beta chains listed below, sequenced in a study of tumor and adjacent non-tumor tissue in lung cancer. Three rounds of nested PCR, following a modified ARM-PCR protocol, produced the TCRbeta library. TCRdb called the multiplex PCR reads again in MiXCR, with one record for every CDR3 protein. Among over 130,000 distinct CDR3 sequences listed, approximately 64% were seen once. No cell sorting was done before RNA was extracted from the tissue. Sequenced input: lung tumor tissue. These receptors came from a man between 60 and 75 years old with small cell lung cancer.

This CDR3 is CASRPDTLYTEAFF. The CDR3 DNA follows: TGCGCCAGCAGACCAGACACGCTATACACTGAAGCTTTCTTT. This rearrangement joins TRBV10-2 to TRBJ1-1, with D unclear. The V gene lost 6 bases and the J gene lost 3 bases, with 14 bases spanning the gap. From germline, CDR1 is WSHSY and CDR2 SAAADI. CDR3 length equals 14 residues.

This clonotype was detected ten times or more. The chain joins TRBV20-1 to TRBJ2-3, with 10 bases matching TRBD1. V lost 3 bases and J lost 5; bases outside the gene matches: 5. The germline CDR1 and CDR2 sequences are DFQATT and SNEGSKA (reference sequence). The CDR3 extends over 14 amino acids. The CDR3 bases are TGCAGTGCTAGTGACAGGGGGCAAGGAGATACGCAGTATTTT. This sequence encodes CSASDRGQGDTQYF.

At least ten counts were recorded for this clonotype. V usage is TRBV5-4 and J usage is TRBJ2-3, with TRBD2 as a possible D gene (5 bases). This CDR3 region has 14 residues. The V gene lost 1 base and the J gene lost 9 bases, with 15 bases spanning the gap. Looked up from germline, CDR1 is SGHNT and CDR2 is YYREEE (reference sequence). The CDR3: CASSLQSGHPTQYF. In nucleotides, the CDR3 is TGTGCCAGCAGCTTGCAGAGCGGCCACCCGACGCAGTATTTT.

Details on this clonotype: A much larger clone differs by one base, so this may be a read error. V gene TRBV29-1 combines with J gene TRBJ1-5; 7 bases line up with TRBD1. The CDR3 is made up of 13 amino acids. Trimming took 4 bases from V and 11 from J; bases not matched to a gene: 11. Germline lookup yields CDR1 SQVTM and CDR2 ANQGSEA. CDR3 amino acids: CSVAAGQGQSQHF. In nucleotides, the CDR3 is TGCAGCGTTGCGGCGGGGCAGGGACAGTCCCAGCATTTT.

As regards this clonotype: A much larger clone is a single base away; this may be a read error. This chain connects TRBV6-1 to TRBJ1-1; D unresolved. Germline CDR1 MNHNS, CDR2 SASEGT. This CDR3 region has 13 residues. V was trimmed by 2 bases and J by 0 bases, leaving 4 bases between them. CDR3 protein: CASSEQVNTEAFF. CDR3 nucleotide sequence: TGTGCCAGCAGTGAACAGGTGAACACTGAAGCTTTCTTT.

With respect to this clonotype: The junction differs from germline at one of its ends, possibly a read error. The chain is built from TRBV11-3 and TRBJ2-3; D is ambiguous. Germline V gene lookup returns CDR1 SGHNT and CDR2 YENEEA. The CDR3 has 11 residues. This CDR3 is CARRRTDTQYF. The CDR3, as DNA: TGTGCCCGCAGGCGCACAGATACGCAGTATTTT.

In this sample, this clonotype turned up many times. The chain recombines TRBV6-1 with TRBJ1-2, with D perhaps matching TRBD1 (5 bases). The V end was cut by 5 bases, the J end by 1 base, with 8 bases between. Germline V gene lookup returns CDR1 MNHNS and CDR2 SASEGT. The CDR3 runs to 13 residues. The CDR3 sequence: CASSRQNNYGYTF. CDR3 nucleotide sequence: TGTGCCAGCAGTAGACAGAATAACTATGGCTACACCTTC.

On this clonotype: A single base separates this from a much larger clone, so it may be a read error. The chain has TRBV20-1 and TRBJ1-4, with a possible D match to TRBD1 (5 bases). The V gene's germline CDR1 is DFQATT and CDR2 SNEGSKA (reference sequence). The CDR3 totals 14 residues. In nucleotides, the CDR3 is TGCGGTGCTACTTGGACAACAACTAATGAAAAACTGTTTTTT. Its protein is CGATWTTTNEKLFF.